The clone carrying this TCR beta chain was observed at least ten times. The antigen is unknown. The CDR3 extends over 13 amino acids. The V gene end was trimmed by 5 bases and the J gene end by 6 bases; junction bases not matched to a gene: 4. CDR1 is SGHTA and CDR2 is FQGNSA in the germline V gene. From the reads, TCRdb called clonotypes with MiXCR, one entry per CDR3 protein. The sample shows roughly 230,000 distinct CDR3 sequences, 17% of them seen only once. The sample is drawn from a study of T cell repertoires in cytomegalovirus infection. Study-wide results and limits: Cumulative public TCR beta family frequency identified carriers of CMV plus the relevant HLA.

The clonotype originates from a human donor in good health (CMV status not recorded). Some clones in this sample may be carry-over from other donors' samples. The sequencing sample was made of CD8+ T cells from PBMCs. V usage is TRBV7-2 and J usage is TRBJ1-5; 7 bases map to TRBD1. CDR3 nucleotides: TGTGCCAGCAGCCGACAGGGCGGTCAGCCCCAGCATTTT. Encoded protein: CASSRQGGQPQHF.